The clone carrying this TCR beta chain was detected only once. Its antigen is as yet unknown. This sample was included in a study of cytomegalovirus exposure and HLA in healthy donors. Overall study results and limits: Because they were indistinguishable, some V segments, including TRBV6-2 and TRBV6-3, were excluded.

Researchers ran the PCR with 60 Vbeta and 13 Jbeta primers. Here immunoSEQ multiplex PCR was the method, and the copy in TCRdb shows in-frame clones only, minus some. The sample lists about 98,000 clones; approximately 83% were seen once. Per germline, CDR1 ENHRY and CDR2 SYGVKD. The CDR3 loop spans 16 amino acids. Between the trimmed V and J ends, which lost 1 base and 2 bases, there was a span of 9 bases. The TCR comes from a female donor in good health and CMV-seropositive. Input material: PBMCs. This chain links TRBV10-3 with TRBJ1-6, with a weak D call TRBD1 (5 bases). CDR3 sequence reads: CAISEYGGTYNSPLHF. The CDR3 nucleotides read TGTGCCATCAGTGAGTACGGGGGAACCTATAATTCACCCCTCCACTTT.